This T cell receptor (beta chain) came from a study of blood T cell repertoires in COVID-19 (dated by TCRdb to about 2020). Looking at the study overall: Collaborator samples came from the United States, Italy and Spain and covered acute and convalescent phases of COVID-19. Nearly every sample came with metadata listing a de-identified subject ID, COVID-19 status, age in years and sex. A freely available public database, intended as a resource for researchers studying the immune response to SARS-CoV-2, is where the repertoires were released. The dataset comprised deeply sampled blood TCRbeta repertoires from subjects exposed to, actively infected with, or recovered from COVID-19. Where available, HLA class I and class II types were taken from metadata supplied by the sample provider and were not determined by assay-based typing. The material from the prospective study consisted of cDNA or gDNA derived from T cells, B-cell-depleted T cells, or PBMCs. Samples were obtained from the ongoing ImmuneRACE study (first 160 participants) and from about 1,300 subjects provided by 6 global collaborators.

This clone appeared a single time. The specificity of this receptor is unknown. The sample holds no much larger clone one base away, and base qualities are not on file. Enrolling through a virtual design, the prospective study's participants ranged in age from roughly 18 to 90 years and lived across roughly 24 United States geographic areas. Cohort assignment in the prospective study relied on participant-reported clinical history from a screening survey and a study questionnaire. Recovered participants in ImmuneRACE Cohort 3 were defined by two consecutive negative NP/OP PCR tests, clearance by a healthcare professional, or resolution of symptoms. Mobile phlebotomists in the prospective study collected whole blood, serum and a nasopharyngeal or oropharyngeal swab from every participant. Participants in the prospective study had the option to provide additional blood draws and questionnaires over a roughly 2-month period. Before DNA extraction, prospective study blood samples were shipped either frozen or at room temperature.

Study-wide findings and limitations: The amount of clinical and demographic metadata varied by source and participant and was provided uncurated.

The immunoSEQ Assay, a bias-controlled multiplex PCR, was used to amplify TCRbeta CDR3 regions from genomic DNA. The paper's data handling went like this. The number of nucleated cells in each sample was estimated from the amplification of reference gene primers within the assay. To quantify the absolute abundance of each unique TCRbeta CDR3 rearrangement, sequence reads were collapsed and filtered. For each sample, productive Simpson clonality was calculated as the square root of Simpson's diversity index over productive rearrangements. This is the immuneACCESS table as TCRdb keeps it, with only in-frame sequences that have V and J called. A part of the clones is gone; compared with another copy, unresolved V genes explain less than half, and the rest is unexplained. V, J and clone size reflect that table, while D and trimming were determined from the DNA. The sample table holds hundreds of thousands of clones, of which roughly 86% were seen once. Around 0.92% of the sample lies in the top ten.

The germline V gene (reference sequence) sets CDR1 to GTSNPN and CDR2 to SVGIG. V is cut by 1 base and J by 3 bases, and the space between the germline ends is 10 bases. CDR3 length: 13 amino acids, cysteine to phenylalanine. The only DNA kept is the CDR3, 39 bases in frame from the first base. The sequence was collected from a woman aged 30 to 39 who had recovered from COVID-19. The sequenced sample consisted of PBMCs or T cells enriched from blood (not recorded which). The receptor chain draws on TRBV30 and TRBJ2-7, with the D gene not confidently named. The bases are TGTGCCTGGAGTGGAGTGAACTACTACGAGCAGTACTTC. Its coded protein is CAWSGVNYYEQYF. Reference TRBV30 and TRBJ2-7 proteins supply the regions before and after the CDR3; the full variable domain is: SQTIHQWPATLVQPVGSPLSLECTVEGTSNPNLYWYRQAAGRGLQLLFYSVGIGQISSEVPQNLSASRPQDRQFILSSKKLLLSDSGFYLCAWSGVNYYEQYFGPGTRLTVT.